This note documents a single T cell receptor beta chain sequence. This clonotype was observed a few times. Its target antigen remains unknown. Base qualities are not provided; no much larger clone lies one nucleotide away. The entry originates in a study of spatial heterogeneity in lung cancer (dated by TCRdb to about 2019). Study-level background: Beta-chain transcripts were consistently detected in greater numbers than alpha-chain transcripts, which likely reflects a higher abundance of beta-chain transcripts. In tumor regions, TCR transcript counts showed a strong correlation with a T cell transcriptional module score from matched bulk RNA-seq. In the raw uncorrected reads, each unique combination of TCR and UMI appeared on average more than ten times. The study quantitatively compared TCR alpha and beta repertoires across multiple tumor regions, matched nontumor lung and blood in non-small cell lung cancer. Nonsynonymous mutation counts, determined by whole-exome sequencing of tumor tissue, were related to TCR repertoire features. Both alpha and beta chains were TCR-sequenced in roughly 200 tumor regions, under 85 matched nontumor lung samples and some 50 PBMC samples obtained at surgery.

Findings and caveats that apply to the study as a whole: TCR-seq coverage of tumor T cells was estimated at only roughly 6.6% for alpha chains and 12% to 15% for beta chains. The tumor nonsynonymous mutation count correlated with the number of expanded alpha and beta TCRs within the tumor. Confirming at a functional level the hypothesis that regional TCRs recognize regional mutations was considered to require additional single-cell paired TCR alpha and beta sequencing. The count of ubiquitous expanded TCRs correlated with the count of ubiquitous nonsynonymous mutations, and the count of regional expanded TCRs correlated with the count of regional nonsynonymous mutations.

Libraries were prepared through 5' RACE. The sequencer listed for this sample is NextSeq 500. To allow correction of PCR and sequencing errors, the TCR library protocol tagged every TCR cDNA molecule with a unique molecular identifier. In the paper's pipeline: TCR identification, UMI-based error correction and CDR3 extraction were all carried out with Decombinator tools. TCRs above a frequency of 2 per 1,000, corresponding to the top 1% of the tumor frequency distribution, were defined as expanded. Expanded tumor TCRs were classed as regional if statistically deemed absent (corrected P<0.05) from at least one tumor region, otherwise ubiquitous. Renyi diversity was computed with the R vegan package after each repertoire had been subsampled 100 times to 5,000 TCRs. To build CDR3 similarity networks, amino acid triplet string-kernel similarity was used, and CDR3s were connected when their pairwise similarity was above 0.82. The public reads were reprocessed in TCRdb via fastp at Q25 and MiXCR, keeping in-frame beta chains. Entries that share a CDR3 protein sequence are merged under the most common genes and DNA. The V and J calls were not made by the authors but by TCRdb's processing. The sample data list more than 20,000 distinct CDR3 sequences, and 5% to 7% of these were observed just once. The ten largest clones represent about 9.4% of the sample.

V and J are trimmed by 5 bases and 5 bases, and the gene matches miss 5 bases of the junction. The CDR3, from cysteine to phenylalanine, totals 14 residues. The read is trimmed to its CDR3 DNA, 42 bases read in frame from base 1. As encoded in the germline V gene (reference sequence), CDR1 is SEHNR while CDR2 is FQNEAQ. Read against the paper, the sample's time point label means: sample taken at primary tumor resection. Samples were obtained from over 70 patients with early-stage, untreated non-small cell lung cancer from the lung TRACERx cohort. Without any cell sorting, TCR sequencing was performed on whole RNA extracted either from tumor and nontumor lung tissue or from cryopreserved PBMC samples. A patient was chosen for TCR sequencing only when enough RNA was available from at least two tumor regions. Tumor and adjacent nontumor lung specimens were reviewed by a lung pathologist before selection.

The material sequenced was lung tumor tissue, taken at surgery. The chain is assembled from TRBV7-9 and TRBJ1-4; the junction holds 7 bases that match TRBD1. The TCR comes from a male donor with early-stage non-small cell lung cancer. At the DNA level, the sequence is TGTGCCAGCAGCCCGGGACAGCAGAATGAAAAACTGTTTTTT. It translates to CASSPGQQNEKLFF.